The clone carrying this TCR beta chain was seen a few times. Its target is unknown. The record originates from a study of cytomegalovirus exposure and HLA in healthy donors. From germline, CDR1 is SGHTA and CDR2 FQGNSA. There are 17 residues in the CDR3. V lost 4 bases and J lost 5; bases outside the gene matches: 7. This PCR relied on a set of 60 Vbeta primers and 13 Jbeta primers. Method: immunoSEQ multiplex PCR; TCRdb's copy keeps in-frame clones and lacks some. The sample lists 100,000 to 150,000 clones, 8.9% occurring once. Whole-study results and caveats: Using a false discovery rate of 0.05, a later analysis showed that approximately 17,000 TCR beta sequences were associated with HLA alleles. Across donors, presence/absence analyses took sequencing depth to be roughly uniform. Later analysis demonstrated an association between a missense DCLRE1C variant and TCR beta V- and J-gene trimming.

This TCR was recovered from a woman in her thirties or forties in good health and CMV-seropositive. The V call is TRBV7-2, the J call TRBJ2-5, with 16 bases fitting TRBD2. The material sequenced was PBMCs. Written as DNA, the CDR3 is TGTGCCAGCAGCTCAGGGGGGACTAGCGGGGGGGTTGAGACCCAGTACTTC. Translation gives CASSSGGTSGGVETQYF. Supplemented by reference TRBV7-2 and TRBJ2-5, the full variable domain reads GAGVSQSPSNKVTEKGKDVELRCDPISGHTALYWYRQSLGQGLEFLIYFQGNSAPDKSGLPSDRFSAERTGGSVSTLTIQRTQQEDSAVYLCASSSGGTSGGVETQYFGPGTRLLVL.